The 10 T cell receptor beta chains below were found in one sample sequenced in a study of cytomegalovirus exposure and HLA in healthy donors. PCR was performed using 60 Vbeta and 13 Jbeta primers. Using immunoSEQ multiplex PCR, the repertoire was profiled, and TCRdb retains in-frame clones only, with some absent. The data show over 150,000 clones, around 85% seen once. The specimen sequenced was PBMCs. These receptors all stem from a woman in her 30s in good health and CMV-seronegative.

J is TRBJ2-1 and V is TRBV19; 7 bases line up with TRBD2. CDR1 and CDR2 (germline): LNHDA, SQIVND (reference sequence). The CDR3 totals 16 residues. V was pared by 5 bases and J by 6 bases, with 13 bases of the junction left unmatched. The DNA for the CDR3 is TGTGCCAGTAGTGAGGTCCTAGGCGGGAGCACCAATGAGCAGTTCTTC. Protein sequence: CASSEVLGGSTNEQFF.

CDR3 residues: CASSQKTLRQGNYEQYF. The CDR3 nucleotides are TGTGCCAGCAGCCAAAAAACACTCAGACAGGGGAACTACGAGCAGTACTTC. This chain uses TRBV14 with TRBJ2-7; 8 nucleotides agree with TRBD1. The CDR3 sequence is 17 residues long. J was trimmed by 3 bases and V by 2 bases; bases with no gene match: 12. Per germline, CDR1 SGHDN and CDR2 FVKESK.

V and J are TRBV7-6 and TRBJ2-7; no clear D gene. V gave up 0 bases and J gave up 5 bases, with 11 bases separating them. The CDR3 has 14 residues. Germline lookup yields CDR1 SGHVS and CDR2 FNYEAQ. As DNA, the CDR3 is TGTGCCAGCAGCTTAGCCCCTAGTTCCCACGAGCAGTACTTC. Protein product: CASSLAPSSHEQYF.

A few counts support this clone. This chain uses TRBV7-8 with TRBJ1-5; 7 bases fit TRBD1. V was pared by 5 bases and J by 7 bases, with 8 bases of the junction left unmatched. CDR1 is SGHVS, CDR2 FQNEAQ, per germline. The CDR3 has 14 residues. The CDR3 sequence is CASSMGTAGQPQHF. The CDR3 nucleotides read TGTGCCAGCAGCATGGGGACAGCCGGGCAGCCCCAGCATTTT.

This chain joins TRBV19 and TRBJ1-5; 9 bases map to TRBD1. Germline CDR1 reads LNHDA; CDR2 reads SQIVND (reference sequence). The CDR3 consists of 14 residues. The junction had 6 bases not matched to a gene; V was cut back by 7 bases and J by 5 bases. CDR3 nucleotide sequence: TGTGCCAGTACTGGACAGGGGAGAGATCAGCCCCAGCATTTT. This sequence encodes CASTGQGRDQPQHF.

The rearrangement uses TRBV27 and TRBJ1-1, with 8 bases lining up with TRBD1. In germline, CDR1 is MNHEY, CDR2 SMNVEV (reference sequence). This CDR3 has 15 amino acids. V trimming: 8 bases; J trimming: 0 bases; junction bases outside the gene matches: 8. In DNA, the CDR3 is TGTGCCAGCCGCGACAGGGGCCTCATGAACACTGAAGCTTTCTTT. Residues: CASRDRGLMNTEAFF.

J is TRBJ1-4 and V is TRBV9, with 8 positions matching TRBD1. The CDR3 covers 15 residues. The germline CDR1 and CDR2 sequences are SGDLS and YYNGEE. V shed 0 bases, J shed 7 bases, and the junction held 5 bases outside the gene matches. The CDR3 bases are TGTGCCAGCAGCGTAGACCAGGGGGCAGGTGAAAAACTGTTTTTT. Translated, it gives CASSVDQGAGEKLFF.

The CDR3 reads CASSLNSPLHF. The CDR3 nucleotides are TGTGCCAGCAGCCTCAATTCACCCCTCCACTTT. V is TRBV2 and J is TRBJ1-6; unclear D gene. The CDR3 is 11 residues long. V was trimmed by 6 bases and J by 7 bases, leaving 4 bases between them. Per the germline V gene, CDR1 is SNHLY and CDR2 is FYNNEI.

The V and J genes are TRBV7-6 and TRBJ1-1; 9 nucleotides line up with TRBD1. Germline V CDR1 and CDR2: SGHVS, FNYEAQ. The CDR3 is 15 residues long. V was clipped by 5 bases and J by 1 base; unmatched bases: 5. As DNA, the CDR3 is TGTGCCAGCAGCGCCCGACAGGGGGAGAACACTGAAGCTTTCTTT. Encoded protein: CASSARQGENTEAFF.

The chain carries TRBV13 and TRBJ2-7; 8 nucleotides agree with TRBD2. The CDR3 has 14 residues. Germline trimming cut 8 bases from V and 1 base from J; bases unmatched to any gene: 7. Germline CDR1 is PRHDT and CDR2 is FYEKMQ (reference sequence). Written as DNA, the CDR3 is TGTGCCAGCTCGAGCGGGGGAGTATCCTACGAGCAGTACTTC. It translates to CASSSGGVSYEQYF.